The rows below give T cell receptor beta chains drawn from one sample of a study of shared clonotypes between healthy human individuals. Repertoires were generated with immunoSEQ multiplex PCR, while TCRdb's copy carries only in-frame clones and drops some. The sample lists about 2 million clones, 90% to 95% occurring once. Source material: naive CD4+ T cells sorted from blood. Source of these receptors: a man between 18 and 29 years old in good health. Each CDR3 is given with its conserved first and last residue. A D gene is named only where the DNA matches it firmly. Clone size, where shown, is once, few, many, or a class for clones that have expanded.

TRBD2,TRBJ2-1,-,TRBV2,14,TGTGCCAGCAGTAAAGAGGGCGGGAGCTATGAGCAGTTCTTC,CASSKEGGSYEQFF
-,TRBJ1-2,-,TRBV28,16,TGTGCCAGCAGCTCTCTGGGGCAGCTAGCTAACTATGGCTACACCTTC,CASSSLGQLANYGYTF
-,TRBJ1-4,-,TRBV6-5,12,TGTGCCAGCAGGCGGGGGGGTGAAAAACTGTTTTTT,CASRRGGEKLFF
-,TRBJ1-6,-,TRBV7-8,16,TGTGCCAGCAGCTTTGACGGGACGGTCGGAAATTCACCCCTCCACTTT,CASSFDGTVGNSPLHF
TRBD2,TRBJ2-7,-,TRBV7-2,17,TGTGCCAGCAGCCGCCTACCTTCTAGCGGGGGATCCTACGAGCAGTACTTC,CASSRLPSSGGSYEQYF
-,TRBJ1-4,-,TRBV4-3,16,TGCGCCAGCAGCCAAGATCAAACGGCAGTTAATGAAAAACTGTTTTTT,CASSQDQTAVNEKLFF
-,TRBJ1-1,-,TRBV5-1,14,TGCGCCAGCAGCTGGGGGTCCCCGGGAAGTGAAGCTTTCTTT,CASSWGSPGSEAFF
-,TRBJ1-2,-,TRBV10-1,13,TGCGCCAGCAGTGAGTCGAAAGGGGGAGGCTACACCTTC,CASSESKGGGYTF
TRBD1,TRBJ1-1,-,TRBV6-5,15,TGTGCCAGCAGTTTAGGACAGGGAATGAACACTGAAGCTTTCTTT,CASSLGQGMNTEAFF
-,TRBJ1-2,-,TRBV5-5,13,TGTGCCAGCAGCTTGGCTGGAAACTATGGCTACACCTTC,CASSLAGNYGYTF
-,TRBJ1-1,-,TRBV10-1,14,TGCGCCAGCAGTGAGTCTCAGCGCCGGAATGAAGCTTTCTTT,CASSESQRRNEAFF
-,TRBJ2-7,-,TRBV6-5,13,TGTGCCAGCAGTTACGAGGGGACCTACGAGCAGTACTTC,CASSYEGTYEQYF
TRBD1,TRBJ1-1,-,TRBV2,14,TGTGCCAGCAGATCCTCGGGACAGGGACTACGAGCTTTCTTT,CASRSSGQGLRAFF
-,TRBJ2-1,-,TRBV5-4,14,TGTGCCAGCAGCTTGGCGGGTGGAGGTCGTGAGCAGTTCTTC,CASSLAGGGREQFF
TRBD1,TRBJ1-6,-,TRBV7-2,12,TGTGCCAGCAGCTTGGTAGGGGGCCCCCTCCACTTT,CASSLVGGPLHF
TRBD1,TRBJ2-7,-,TRBV7-9,12,TGTGCCAGCAGACCCGGACAGGGCGAGCAGTACTTC,CASRPGQGEQYF
TRBD2,TRBJ2-1,-,TRBV25-1,16,TGTGCCAGCAGTGATCCTAGCGGGAGGATCTACAATGAGCAGTTCTTC,CASSDPSGRIYNEQFF
-,TRBJ2-7,-,TRBV2,11,TGTGCCAGCATAACATTGGACGAGCAGTACTTC,CASITLDEQYF
-,TRBJ1-6,-,TRBV2,15,TGTGCCAGCGACCTACAGGGCCCTGAGTATTCACCCCTCCACTTT,CASDLQGPEYSPLHF
-,TRBJ2-3,-,TRBV5-6,14,TGTGCCAGCAGCTTATCAGGTAGCACAGATACGCAGTATTTT,CASSLSGSTDTQYF
TRBD1,TRBJ2-5,-,TRBV2,16,TGTGCCAGCAGTTTTTTGCAGGGGGCTTGGGTTCAACCCCAGTACTTC,CASSFLQGAWVQPQYF
TRBD1,TRBJ1-1,once,TRBV20-1,11,TGCAGTACGGGACAGGGCGGTGAAGCTTTCTTT,CSTGQGGEAFF
-,TRBJ1-6,-,TRBV7-3,10,TGTGCCAGCACCAATTCACCCCTCCACTTT,CASTNSPLHF
-,TRBJ1-6,once,TRBV30,15,TGTGCCTGGAGTGAGGGGGGCTCCTATAATTCACCCCTCCACTTT,CAWSEGGSYNSPLHF
-,TRBJ2-1,-,TRBV14,16,TGTGCCAGCAGCCAAGATCGAGCAGCCAGCTACAATGAGCAGTTCTTC,CASSQDRAASYNEQFF
-,TRBJ2-7,-,TRBV28,14,TGTGCCAGCAGTAGATCAGGAGGGACCTACGAGCAGTACTTC,CASSRSGGTYEQYF
-,TRBJ2-1,-,TRBV4-3,13,TGCGCCAGCAGCGAGTACAGGGTCAATGAGCAGTTCTTC,CASSEYRVNEQFF
-,TRBJ2-1,-,TRBV11-2,16,TGTGCCAGCAGCTTAGATACAGGAGTCTCCTACAATGAGCAGTTCTTC,CASSLDTGVSYNEQFF
TRBD2,TRBJ2-3,-,TRBV9,15,TGTGCCAGCAGCGTTCAGCGGGGGGGCACAGATACGCAGTATTTT,CASSVQRGGTDTQYF
TRBD1,TRBJ1-5,-,TRBV4-1,16,TGCGCCAGCAGCCACCCAGGGGGGGAGGGCAATCAGCCCCAGCATTTT,CASSHPGGEGNQPQHF
TRBD1,TRBJ2-2,-,TRBV4-1,17,TGCGCCAGCAGCCACGCTACAGGGGGCCGGGACACCGGGGAGCTGTTTTTT,CASSHATGGRDTGELFF
-,TRBJ1-1,-,TRBV5-1,14,TGCGCCAGCAGCTTGGCTGCAGCGAACACTGAAGCTTTCTTT,CASSLAAANTEAFF
-,TRBJ2-3,once,TRBV5-5,14,TGTGCCAGCAGCTTGGGCGGGAACACAGATACGCAGTATTTT,CASSLGGNTDTQYF